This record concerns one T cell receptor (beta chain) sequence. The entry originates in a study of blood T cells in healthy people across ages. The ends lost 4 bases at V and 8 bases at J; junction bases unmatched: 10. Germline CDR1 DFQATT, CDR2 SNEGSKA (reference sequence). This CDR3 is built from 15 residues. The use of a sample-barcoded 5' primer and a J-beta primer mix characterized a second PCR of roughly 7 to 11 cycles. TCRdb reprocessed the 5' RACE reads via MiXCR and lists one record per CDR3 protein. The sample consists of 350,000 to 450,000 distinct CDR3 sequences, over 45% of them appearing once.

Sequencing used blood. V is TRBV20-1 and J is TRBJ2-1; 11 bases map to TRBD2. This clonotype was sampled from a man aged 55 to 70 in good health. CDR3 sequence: CSATSSGGLGDEQFF. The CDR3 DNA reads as TGCAGTGCTACTTCTAGCGGGGGGCTGGGGGATGAGCAGTTCTTC.